Presented here are 3 T cell receptor beta chains from one specimen sequenced in a study of control samples from healthy donors and cancer patients. Data came from immunoSEQ multiplex PCR; TCRdb stores just in-frame clones and leaves some out. The sample includes about 120,000 clones, more than 85% of them seen just once. Sequencing input: blood. These receptors all stem from a man aged 30 to 39 in good health.

The chain uses TRBV6-4 and TRBJ2-3; D is unresolved. The CDR3 has 10 amino acids. The germline V and J ends were trimmed by 7 bases and 11 bases, with 10 bases remaining between them. Germline lookup yields CDR1 MRHNA and CDR2 SNTAGT. CDR3 amino acids: CASMGIGQYF. For the CDR3, the DNA is TGTGCCAGCATGGGAATAGGGCAGTATTTT.

Here the CDR3 DNA reads TGTGCCAGCAGCTTGGCCAGAAGAGACAGGGGGAAGAATGGCTACACCTTC. It translates to CASSLARRDRGKNGYTF. The chain joins TRBV5-4 to TRBJ1-2, with 9 bases fitting TRBD1. The V gene end was trimmed by 0 bases and the J gene end by 6 bases; junction bases not matched to a gene: 12. The CDR3 covers 17 residues. Germline assignment: CDR1 SGHNT and CDR2 YYREEE (reference sequence).

The chain uses TRBV5-1 and TRBJ1-3; D unclear. Germline lookup yields CDR1 SGHRS and CDR2 YFSETQ. The CDR3 is made up of 13 amino acids. The V end was cut by 0 bases, the J end by 2 bases, with 3 bases between. This chain's CDR3 is CASSLAPGNTIYF. The CDR3 nucleotides are TGCGCCAGCAGCTTGGCCCCTGGAAACACCATATATTTT.